A selection of T cell receptor beta chains follows, all from one sample in a study of blood T cell repertoires in COVID-19. The assay was immunoSEQ multiplex PCR, and TCRdb's table has in-frame clones only and misses some. The sample includes roughly 130,000 clones, 90% of them seen just once. Sequencing was carried out using peripheral blood. Receptors originate from a man in his sixties with COVID-19, enrolled during active disease. The CDR3 runs from the conserved cysteine through the conserved F or W. The D gene is left open where the match is weak. Rows give clone size only sometimes, using once, few, many, or a class for an expanded clone.

D gene	clone size	V gene	J gene	CDR3 protein	CDR3 DNA
NA	once	TRBV30	TRBJ2-4	CAWSLDIAKNIQYF	TGTGCCTGGAGTTTGGACATAGCCAAAAACATTCAGTACTTC
NA	NA	TRBV11-2	TRBJ1-4	CASSAAGQGRANEKLFF	TGTGCCAGCAGCGCCGCCGGACAAGGGAGGGCTAATGAAAAACTGTTTTTT
TRBD1	once	TRBV10-3	TRBJ1-5	CAISDSDRVDNQPQHF	TGTGCCATCAGTGATTCGGACAGGGTGGACAATCAGCCCCAGCATTTT
NA	NA	TRBV7-8	TRBJ1-5	CASSLVASQPQHF	TGTGCCAGCAGCTTAGTGGCATCCCAGCCCCAGCATTTT
NA	NA	TRBV3-1/TRBV3-2	TRBJ1-1	CASSWGLSEAFF	TGTGCCAGCAGCTGGGGGCTCTCTGAAGCTTTCTTT
TRBD2	once	TRBV27	TRBJ2-5	CASSPIAGGETQYF	TGTGCCAGCAGTCCAATAGCGGGAGGGGAGACCCAGTACTTC
TRBD1	NA	TRBV4-1	TRBJ2-1	CASSLTFGQGGINEQFF	TGCGCCAGCAGCCTGACTTTTGGACAGGGTGGTATTAATGAGCAGTTCTTC
NA	NA	TRBV24-1	TRBJ2-1	CATRETANEQFF	TGTGCCACCAGAGAAACTGCCAATGAGCAGTTCTTC
NA	NA	TRBV18	TRBJ1-2	CASSPEDSGYTF	TGTGCCAGCTCACCGGAGGACTCTGGCTACACCTTC
NA	NA	TRBV2	TRBJ2-1	CASARGIYTDNEQFF	TGTGCCAGCGCCCGGGGGATCTATACGGACAATGAGCAGTTCTTC
NA	once	TRBV2	TRBJ1-4	CASSPDWNEKLFF	TGTGCCAGCAGTCCGGACTGGAATGAAAAACTGTTTTTT
TRBD1	NA	TRBV6-2/TRBV6-3	TRBJ1-2	CASSYSMAGGIGYTF	TGTGCCAGCAGTTACTCGATGGCAGGGGGCATCGGCTACACCTTC
TRBD1	NA	TRBV28	TRBJ1-1	CASSSDRAEAFF	TGTGCCAGCAGCAGCGACAGGGCAGAAGCTTTCTTT
NA	NA	TRBV19	TRBJ1-5	CASSLRQTDQPQHF	TGTGCCAGTAGTCTTAGACAGACCGATCAGCCCCAGCATTTT
NA	NA	TRBV30	TRBJ1-4	CAWSEAGSGEKLFF	TGTGCCTGGAGTGAAGCAGGGTCTGGTGAAAAACTGTTTTTT
NA	once	TRBV7-2	TRBJ2-2	CASSLGGDTGELFF	TGTGCCAGCAGCTTAGGGGGAGACACCGGGGAGCTGTTTTTT
TRBD2	NA	TRBV6-1	TRBJ2-7	CASSDGLALRSSYEQYF	TGTGCCAGCAGTGACGGACTAGCGCTACGATCCTCCTACGAGCAGTACTTC
NA	NA	TRBV6-5	TRBJ2-5	CASSYLTSLGTQYF	TGTGCCAGCAGTTACCTGACTAGTTTGGGGACCCAGTACTTC
NA	NA	TRBV19	TRBJ2-7	CASSIEGVRVYEQYF	TGTGCCAGTAGTATAGAGGGAGTGAGGGTCTACGAGCAGTACTTC
TRBD2	NA	TRBV10-1	TRBJ2-1	CASSETREGNEQFF	TGCGCCAGCAGTGAAACGAGGGAGGGAAATGAGCAGTTCTTC
NA	NA	TRBV5-1	TRBJ2-5	CASSFAGEETQYF	TGCGCCAGCAGCTTTGCCGGGGAGGAGACCCAGTACTTC
NA	NA	TRBV5-4	TRBJ1-3	CASSLPGTLGNTIYF	TGTGCCAGCAGCTTGCCCGGGACACTTGGAAACACCATATATTTT
NA	NA	TRBV19	TRBJ2-1	CASSPETGSSYNEQFF	TGTGCCAGTAGTCCCGAAACAGGGAGCTCCTACAATGAGCAGTTCTTC
NA	NA	TRBV3-1/TRBV3-2	TRBJ1-1	CASSQVASRGEAFF	TGTGCCAGCAGCCAAGTAGCGAGCCGCGGCGAGGCTTTCTTT
TRBD2	NA	TRBV6-5	TRBJ2-1	CASSGTRGGHEQFF	TGTGCCAGCTCCGGGACTAGAGGGGGTCATGAGCAGTTCTTC